The clone carrying this T cell receptor (beta chain) has just a few counts. Its target is not known. This specimen belongs to a study of human T cells and chemical hapten exposure. Documented time point: patch test 2, 6 weeks after DPC sensitization. Treatment denoted: therapeutic diphenylcyclopropenone sensitization with weekly scalp DPC. The study drew its donors from alopecia patients who were 18 to 70 years old and suitable for DPC. Library construction involved attaching unique molecular identifiers to individual cDNA molecules, which allowed quantitative, reproducible TCR counting. TCRdb called the RACE reads again in MiXCR, with one record for every CDR3 protein. This table holds over 130,000 distinct CDR3 sequences, over 9.5% found once. V shed 2 bases, J shed 4 bases, and the junction held 7 bases outside the gene matches. The CDR3 spans 16 residues. Germline CDR1 MNHEY, CDR2 SVGEGT. Study results and caveats: Among TCRs, those above 1 in 1000 frequency were unaffected by DPC sensitization. Expanded TCRs were compared with controls, and the expanded TCRs formed significantly more large CDR3 similarity clusters.

The TCR was taken from a woman aged 45-60 years with alopecia areata. Some clones in this sample may be carry-over from other donors' samples. The gene calls are TRBV6-2 or TRBV6-3 and TRBJ1-5; 8 nucleotides line up with TRBD1. Specimen: whole blood, collected in connection with sensitization to the hapten diphenylcyclopropenone (DPC). The CDR3: CASSYGAGGRNQPQHF. The CDR3 DNA is TGTGCCAGCAGTTACGGGGCAGGGGGCCGTAATCAGCCCCAGCATTTT.